The source of this TCR beta chain is a study of blood T cell repertoires in COVID-19. Study background: Acute and convalescent COVID-19 samples came from the United States, Italy and Spain. The cDNA or gDNA used as material had been derived from T cells, B-cell-depleted T cells, or PBMCs.

Original processing methods: Amplification with reference gene primers provided the estimates of nucleated cell counts. Data came from immunoSEQ multiplex PCR; TCRdb stores just in-frame clones and leaves some out. V and J calls and clone size are given by that table; D and trimming were obtained from the DNA. The top ten clones hold 4.3% of a sample with 130,000 or so clones, 75% to 90% of them seen once. The CDR3 has 13 amino acids. Trimming pared 1 base from V and 8 bases from J, leaving 11 bases between. Germline values: CDR1 SGHTA, CDR2 FQGTGA. The genes are TRBV7-3 and TRBJ1-2; D is ambiguous. This sequence originates from a human donor in a cohort sampled during active COVID-19. What was sequenced was peripheral blood. In DNA, the CDR3 is TGTGCCAGCAGCTTAATAGGAGGGAGCGGCTACACCTTC. It yields the protein CASSLIGGSGYTF.